This TCR beta chain was retrieved from a study of identical twins. TCRdb passed the 5' RACE reads through MiXCR, listing each CDR3 protein once. The sample lists fewer than 900,000 distinct CDR3 sequences, 15% to 20% occurring once. The sample also formed part of further work on T cells expressing NK-cell markers.

Sequencing was carried out using PBMCs. The clonotype was recovered from a woman in her late teens or twenties in good health.

CDR3 region: CSARVGTYNSPLHF. Here the CDR3 DNA reads TGCAGTGCTAGAGTGGGGACCTATAATTCACCCCTCCACTTT. The chain joins TRBV20-1 to TRBJ1-6; no definite D call. Germline values: CDR1 DFQATT, CDR2 SNEGSKA (reference sequence). CDR3 length: 14 residues. V lost 1 base and J lost 2, with 6 bases in between.